The 18 T cell receptor beta chains below come from one sample, sequenced in a study of identical twins. TCRdb recomputed calls from the 5' RACE reads with MiXCR, one row per CDR3 protein. The repertoire has about 220,000 distinct CDR3 sequences, around 8% of them found once; the top ten carry 1.9%. These records were also assigned to another study, of yellow fever vaccine responses in identical twins.

The sequencing input was memory (CD45RO+) T cells sorted from blood. The receptors originated from a woman younger than 30 in good health.

This clonotype was found many times. The rearrangement uses TRBV25-1 and TRBJ2-7; possible D gene TRBD1, 5 bases. The germline CDR1 and CDR2 sequences are MGHDK and SYGVNS. The CDR3 spans 15 residues. The germline V and J ends were trimmed by 3 bases and 3 bases, with 15 bases remaining between them. DNA for the CDR3: TGTGCCAGCAGTGAGGGTGTCGGCAGGGACTACGAGCAGTACTTC. This encodes CASSEGVGRDYEQYF.

This clonotype was observed at least ten times. The chain combines TRBV12-3 or TRBV12-4 with TRBJ1-4; 9 nucleotides agree with TRBD1. This CDR3 is 15 amino acids long. V lost 2 bases to trimming and J lost 6 bases; unmatched junction nucleotides: 4. DNA of the CDR3: TGTGCCAGCAGTTTAATCACAGGGGGCGATGAAAAACTGTTTTTT. This sequence encodes CASSLITGGDEKLFF.

This clonotype was counted only a few times. The chain joins TRBV12-3 or TRBV12-4 to TRBJ2-3; D gene unclear. This CDR3 has 13 residues. V dropped 1 base and J dropped 8 bases, with 10 bases sitting between them. The CDR3 region is CASSLGPAPTQYF. The CDR3 DNA reads TGTGCCAGCAGTTTAGGGCCAGCGCCTACGCAGTATTTT.

This clonotype occurred many times. The chain employs TRBV3-1 and TRBJ1-4; D is ambiguous. Trimming left V 1 base short and J 0 bases short, with 12 bases between. Germline V gives CDR1 LGHDT, CDR2 YNNKEL (reference sequence). This CDR3 has 17 residues. The CDR3 loop reads CASSQVLGKATNEKLFF. The DNA of the CDR3 is TGTGCCAGCAGCCAAGTTCTGGGTAAGGCAACTAATGAAAAACTGTTTTTT.

The chain links TRBV10-1 to TRBJ2-3, with D possibly being TRBD2 (6 bases). Trimming removed 10 bases from V and 6 bases from J, with 17 bases in between. CDR1 is WNHNN and CDR2 is SYGVQD in the germline V gene (reference sequence). This CDR3 is 13 amino acids long. CDR3 nucleotide sequence: TGCGCCACCAAAAGGGACTTCGGGGATACGCAGTATTTT. Translation: CATKRDFGDTQYF.

Ten or more counts support this clonotype. The chain couples TRBV20-1 to TRBJ2-1; 9 nucleotides match TRBD2. This CDR3 spans 17 amino acids. The V segment lost 6 bases and the J segment 8 bases; nucleotides outside the gene matches: 20. Germline V gives CDR1 DFQATT, CDR2 SNEGSKA (reference sequence). CDR3 in amino acids: CSAHPVASGKTRDEQFF. The CDR3 DNA sequence: TGCAGTGCCCACCCGGTGGCTAGCGGGAAGACTAGGGATGAGCAGTTCTTC.

The chain joins TRBV20-1 to TRBJ2-3; D remains ambiguous. V was cut by 3 bases and J by 6 bases, with 7 bases left in between. Germline V gene data show CDR1 as DFQATT and CDR2 as SNEGSKA (reference sequence). The CDR3 is 11 residues long. CDR3 nucleotide sequence: TGCAGTGCTAGGGATAGGGATACGCAGTATTTT. This sequence encodes CSARDRDTQYF.

The V gene is TRBV3-1, the J gene TRBJ2-6; the D gene is possibly TRBD1 (6 bases). CDR1 is LGHDT and CDR2 is YNNKEL in the germline V gene (reference sequence). The CDR3 loop spans 17 amino acids. Trimming took off 1 base at V and 1 base at J, with 11 bases between the two ends. CDR3 sequence (DNA): TGTGCCAGCAGCCAAGTCGCAACAGGGTCTGGGGCCAACGTCCTGACTTTC. It translates to CASSQVATGSGANVLTF.

This clonotype has a handful of counts. The chain couples TRBV9 to TRBJ1-1; D uncertain. There are 14 residues in the CDR3. V lost 4 bases to trimming and J lost 2 bases, with 12 bases between them. The germline CDR1 and CDR2 sequences are SGDLS and YYNGEE. The CDR3 sequence is CASSPGRTNTEAFF. The CDR3 DNA reads as TGTGCCAGCAGCCCCGGGCGGACCAACACTGAAGCTTTCTTT.

This clonotype was recorded many times. The chain is built from TRBV5-1 and TRBJ2-7; 10 bases map to TRBD1. V gave up 0 bases and J gave up 3 bases; unmatched junction bases: 6. CDR3 length: 16 amino acids. From germline, CDR1 is SGHRS and CDR2 YFSETQ. DNA of the CDR3: TGCGCCAGCAGCTTGGTCGGGACAGGGGCCTTCTACGAGCAGTACTTC. This translates into CASSLVGTGAFYEQYF. The complete variable domain, with remaining parts taken from reference TRBV5-1 and TRBJ2-7, reads KAGVTQTPRYLIKTRGQQVTLSCSPISGHRSVSWYQQTPGQGLQFLFEYFSETQRNKGNFPGRFSGRQFSNSRSEMNVSTLELGDSALYLCASSLVGTGAFYEQYFGPGTRLTVT.

This clonotype was observed many times. V gene TRBV15 combines with J gene TRBJ2-1; 10 positions match TRBD1. After removal of 5 bases from V and 1 base from J, the junction contained 2 bases not matched to a gene. CDR1 and CDR2 from the germline V gene are LNHNV and YYDKDF (reference sequence). The CDR3 totals 15 residues. In DNA, the CDR3 is TGTGCCACCAGCCAGGGACAGGGGTCCTACAATGAGCAGTTCTTC. It specifies CATSQGQGSYNEQFF.

This clonotype appeared many times. The chain joins TRBV5-1 to TRBJ1-1; D not certain. This CDR3 spans 11 amino acids. Germline values: CDR1 SGHRS, CDR2 YFSETQ. V lost 0 bases to trimming and J lost 9 bases, with 6 bases between them. For the CDR3, the DNA is TGCGCCAGCAGCTTGGGGGCCAAAGCTTTCTTT. It yields the protein CASSLGAKAFF.

The chain is built from TRBV20-1 and TRBJ2-4; a possible D gene is TRBD2 (6 bases). The CDR3 loop spans 13 amino acids. The germline V and J ends were trimmed by 1 base and 7 bases, with 11 bases remaining between them. Germline assignment: CDR1 DFQATT and CDR2 SNEGSKA (reference sequence). The CDR3 reads CSARGRGGNIQYF. The CDR3 nucleotides are TGCAGTGCTAGAGGGCGGGGCGGGAACATTCAGTACTTC.

The table lists this clonotype with many counts. The chain is built from TRBV7-9 and TRBJ1-5, with no clear D. Trimming left V 2 bases short and J 4 bases short, with 12 bases between. The CDR3 consists of 15 residues. Germline values: CDR1 SEHNR, CDR2 FQNEAQ (reference sequence). The CDR3 bases are TGTGCCAGCAGCTTAACAGATGCAGCTAATCAGCCCCAGCATTTT. This codes for CASSLTDAANQPQHF.

The J gene is TRBJ2-5, the V gene TRBV25-1; 8 bases map to TRBD1. The CDR3 contains 16 residues. Germline CDR1 reads MGHDK; CDR2 reads SYGVNS. V shed 2 bases, J shed 4 bases, and the junction held 9 bases outside the gene matches. The DNA of the CDR3 is TGTGCCAGCAGTGAAGGGTCGGGCAGGGGGCGAGAGACCCAGTACTTC. Protein: CASSEGSGRGRETQYF.

This clonotype showed up many times. V and J are TRBV5-4 and TRBJ2-7, with a possible D match to TRBD2 (5 bases). V lost 2 bases and J lost 4, with 7 bases in between. The CDR3 runs 12 residues. Germline loops: CDR1 SGHNT, CDR2 YYREEE (reference sequence). CDR3 nucleotide sequence: TGTGCCAGCAGCTTCGGACTTTACGAGCAGTACTTC. Residues: CASSFGLYEQYF. Based on the CDR3 plus reference TRBV5-4 and TRBJ2-7, the full variable domain is ETGVTQSPTHLIKTRGQQVTLRCSSQSGHNTVSWYQQALGQGPQFIFQYYREEENGRGNFPPRFSGLQFPNYSSELNVNALELDDSALYLCASSFGLYEQYFGPGTRLTVT.

This clonotype was detected only a few times. The rearrangement joins TRBV5-1 to TRBJ2-3; D gene ambiguous. CDR1 SGHRS and CDR2 YFSETQ come from the germline V gene. The CDR3 is 15 residues long. V lost 0 bases, J lost 6 bases, and 14 bases lay in between. CDR3 loop: CASSLEGAAPDTQYF. CDR3 in DNA: TGCGCCAGCAGCTTGGAGGGTGCGGCCCCGGATACGCAGTATTTT. The full variable domain, with the rest looked up from reference TRBV5-1 and TRBJ2-3, is KAGVTQTPRYLIKTRGQQVTLSCSPISGHRSVSWYQQTPGQGLQFLFEYFSETQRNKGNFPGRFSGRQFSNSRSEMNVSTLELGDSALYLCASSLEGAAPDTQYFGPGTRLTVL.

This clonotype came up a few times. For the CDR3, the DNA is TGTGCCAGCAGCTTATTGGCTAGCGGGCCGGGATCCTACAATGAGCAGTTCTTC. This translates into CASSLLASGPGSYNEQFF. The rearrangement joins TRBV11-2 to TRBJ2-1; 8 nucleotides line up with TRBD2. CDR1 is SGHAT and CDR2 is FQNNGV in the germline V gene. The CDR3 has 18 residues. With V trimmed by 2 bases and J by 1 base, 10 bases remained unmatched.